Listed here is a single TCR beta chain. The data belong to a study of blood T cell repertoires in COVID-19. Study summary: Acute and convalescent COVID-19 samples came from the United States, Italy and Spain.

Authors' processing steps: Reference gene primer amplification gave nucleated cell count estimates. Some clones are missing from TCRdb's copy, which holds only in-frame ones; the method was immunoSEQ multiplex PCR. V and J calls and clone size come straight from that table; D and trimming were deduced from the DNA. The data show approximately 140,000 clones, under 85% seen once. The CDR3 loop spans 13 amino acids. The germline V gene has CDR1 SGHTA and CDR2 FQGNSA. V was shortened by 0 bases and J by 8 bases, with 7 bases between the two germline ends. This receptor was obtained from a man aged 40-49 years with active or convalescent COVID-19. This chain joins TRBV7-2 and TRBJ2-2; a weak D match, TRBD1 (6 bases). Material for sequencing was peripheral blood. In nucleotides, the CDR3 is TGTGCCAGCAGCTTAGCAGGACAGGGGGAGCTGTTTTTT. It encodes CASSLAGQGELFF.